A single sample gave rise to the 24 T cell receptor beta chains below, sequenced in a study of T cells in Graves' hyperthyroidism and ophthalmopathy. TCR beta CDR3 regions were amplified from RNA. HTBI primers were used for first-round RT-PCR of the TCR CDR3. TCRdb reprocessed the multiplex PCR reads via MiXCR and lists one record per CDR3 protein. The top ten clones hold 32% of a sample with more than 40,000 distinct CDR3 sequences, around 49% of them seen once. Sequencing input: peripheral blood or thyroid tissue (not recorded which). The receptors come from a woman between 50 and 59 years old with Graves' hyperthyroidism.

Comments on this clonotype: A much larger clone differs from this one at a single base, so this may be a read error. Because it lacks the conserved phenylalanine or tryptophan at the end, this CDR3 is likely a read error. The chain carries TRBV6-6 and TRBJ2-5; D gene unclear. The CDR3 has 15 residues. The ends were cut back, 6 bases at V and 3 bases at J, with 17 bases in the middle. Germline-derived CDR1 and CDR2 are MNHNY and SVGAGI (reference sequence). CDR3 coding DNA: TGTGCCAGCAGATTTCGGGCTAGTCGGGAAGAGACCCAGTACTGC. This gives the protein CASRFRASREETQYC.

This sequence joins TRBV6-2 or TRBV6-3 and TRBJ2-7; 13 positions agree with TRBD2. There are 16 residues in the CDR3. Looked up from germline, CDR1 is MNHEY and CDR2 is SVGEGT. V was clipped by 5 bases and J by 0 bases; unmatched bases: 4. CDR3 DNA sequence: TGTGCCAGCAGTGGTCGGACTAGCGGGAGCTCCTACGAGCAGTACTTC. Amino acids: CASSGRTSGSSYEQYF.

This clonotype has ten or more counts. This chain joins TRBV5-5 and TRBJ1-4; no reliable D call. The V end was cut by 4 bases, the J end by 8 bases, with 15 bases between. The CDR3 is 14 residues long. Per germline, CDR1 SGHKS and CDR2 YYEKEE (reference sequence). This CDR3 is CASSTRLRREKLFF. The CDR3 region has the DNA TGTGCCAGCAGCACCCGGCTACGTAGAGAAAAACTGTTTTTT.

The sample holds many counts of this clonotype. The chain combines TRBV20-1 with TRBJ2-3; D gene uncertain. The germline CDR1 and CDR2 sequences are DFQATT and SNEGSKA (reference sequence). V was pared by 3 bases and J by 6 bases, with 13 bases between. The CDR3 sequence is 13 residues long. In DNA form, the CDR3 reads TGCAGTGCTAGGATCATAGGGCGGGATACGCAGTATTTT. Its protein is CSARIIGRDTQYF.

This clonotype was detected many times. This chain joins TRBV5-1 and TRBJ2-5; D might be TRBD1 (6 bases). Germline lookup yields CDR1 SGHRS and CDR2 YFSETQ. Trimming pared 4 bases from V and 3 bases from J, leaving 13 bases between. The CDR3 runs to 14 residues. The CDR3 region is CASSLDRGKETQYF. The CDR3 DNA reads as TGCGCCAGCAGCCTGGACAGAGGAAAAGAGACCCAGTACTTC.

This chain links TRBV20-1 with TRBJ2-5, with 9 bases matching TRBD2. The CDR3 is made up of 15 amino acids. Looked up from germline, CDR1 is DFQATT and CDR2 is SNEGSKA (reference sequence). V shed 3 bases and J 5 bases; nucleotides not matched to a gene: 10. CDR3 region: CSARSGGRAKETQYF. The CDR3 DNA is TGCAGTGCTAGGAGCGGGGGGAGGGCCAAGGAGACCCAGTACTTC.

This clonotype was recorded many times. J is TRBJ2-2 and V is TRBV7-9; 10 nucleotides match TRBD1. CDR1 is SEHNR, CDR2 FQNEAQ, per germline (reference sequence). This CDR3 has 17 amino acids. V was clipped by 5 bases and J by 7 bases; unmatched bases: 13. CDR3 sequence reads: CASSANDRGLQGGELFF. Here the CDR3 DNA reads TGTGCCAGCAGCGCAAATGACAGGGGGCTTCAGGGCGGGGAGCTGTTTTTT.

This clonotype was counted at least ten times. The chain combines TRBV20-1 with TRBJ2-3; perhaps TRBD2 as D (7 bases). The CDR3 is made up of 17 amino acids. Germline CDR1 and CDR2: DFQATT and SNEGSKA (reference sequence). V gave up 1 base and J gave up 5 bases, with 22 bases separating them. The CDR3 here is CSARVRRGGPPGDTQYF. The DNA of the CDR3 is TGCAGTGCTAGAGTACGAAGGGGGGGGCCCCCCGGAGATACGCAGTATTTT.

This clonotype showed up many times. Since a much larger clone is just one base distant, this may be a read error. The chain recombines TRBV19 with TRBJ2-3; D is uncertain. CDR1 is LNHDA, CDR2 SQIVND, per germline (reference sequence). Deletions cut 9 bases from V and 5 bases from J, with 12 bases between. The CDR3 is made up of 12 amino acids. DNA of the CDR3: TGTGCCAGCGGCCTCGGGTTAGATACGCAGTATTTT. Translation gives CASGLGLDTQYF.

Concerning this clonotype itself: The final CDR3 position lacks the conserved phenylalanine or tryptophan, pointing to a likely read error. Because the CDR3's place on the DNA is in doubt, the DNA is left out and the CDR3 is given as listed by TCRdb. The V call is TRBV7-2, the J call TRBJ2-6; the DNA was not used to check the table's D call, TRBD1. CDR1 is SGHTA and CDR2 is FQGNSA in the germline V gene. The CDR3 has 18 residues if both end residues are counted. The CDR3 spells CASSSRQARGTGANVLAS.

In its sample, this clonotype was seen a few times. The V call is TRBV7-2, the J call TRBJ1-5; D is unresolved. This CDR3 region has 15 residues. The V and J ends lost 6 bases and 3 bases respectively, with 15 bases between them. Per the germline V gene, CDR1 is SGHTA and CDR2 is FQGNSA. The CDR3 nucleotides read TGTGCCAGCAGTCCTTACGTAAGCTACAATCAGCCCCAGCATTTT. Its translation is CASSPYVSYNQPQHF.

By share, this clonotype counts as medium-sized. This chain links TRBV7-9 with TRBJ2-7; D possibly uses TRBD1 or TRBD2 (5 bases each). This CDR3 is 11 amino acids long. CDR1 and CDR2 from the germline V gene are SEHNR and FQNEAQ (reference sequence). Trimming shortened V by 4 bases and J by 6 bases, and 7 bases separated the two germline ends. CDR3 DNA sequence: TGTGCCAGCAGCTGGGGACGCGAGCAGTACTTC. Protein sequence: CASSWGREQYF.

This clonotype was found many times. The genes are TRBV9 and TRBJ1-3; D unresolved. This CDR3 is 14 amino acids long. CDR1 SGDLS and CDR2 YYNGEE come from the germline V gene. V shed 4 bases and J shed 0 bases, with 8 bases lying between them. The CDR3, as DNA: TGTGCCAGCAGCTCAGGCTCCTCTGGAAACACCATATATTTT. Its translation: CASSSGSSGNTIYF. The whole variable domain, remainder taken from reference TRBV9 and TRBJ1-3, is DSGVTQTPKHLITATGQRVTLRCSPRSGDLSVYWYQQSLDQGLQFLIQYYNGEERAKGNILERFSAQQFPDLHSELNLSSLELGDSALYFCASSSGSSGNTIYFGEGSWLTVV.

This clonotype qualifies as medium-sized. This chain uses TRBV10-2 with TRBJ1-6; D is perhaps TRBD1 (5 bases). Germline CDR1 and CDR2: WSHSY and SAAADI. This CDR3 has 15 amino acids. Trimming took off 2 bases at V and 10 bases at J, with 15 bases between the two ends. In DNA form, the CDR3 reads TGCGCCAGCAGTGAGGGGGCAGGGCTAGACTCACCCCTCCACTTT. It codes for CASSEGAGLDSPLHF.

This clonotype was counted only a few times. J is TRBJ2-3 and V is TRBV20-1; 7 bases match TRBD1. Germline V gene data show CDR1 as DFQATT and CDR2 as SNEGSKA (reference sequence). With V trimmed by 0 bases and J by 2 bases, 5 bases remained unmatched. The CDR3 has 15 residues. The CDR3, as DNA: TGCAGTGCTAGAGATGAGACAGGGTCCACAGATACGCAGTATTTT. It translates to CSARDETGSTDTQYF.

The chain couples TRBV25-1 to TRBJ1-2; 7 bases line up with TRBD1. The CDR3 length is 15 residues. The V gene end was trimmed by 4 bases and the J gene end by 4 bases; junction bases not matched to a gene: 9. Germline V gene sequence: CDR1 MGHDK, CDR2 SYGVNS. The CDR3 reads CASSASHRGSYGYTF. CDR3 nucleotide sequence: TGTGCCAGCAGTGCTAGTCACAGGGGTTCCTATGGCTACACCTTC.

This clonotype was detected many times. This chain's CDR3 is CASRQGLGETQYF. In DNA form, the CDR3 reads TGTGCCAGTCGGCAGGGGTTAGGAGAGACCCAGTACTTC. V and J are TRBV19 and TRBJ2-5, with a weak D call TRBD1 (6 bases). This CDR3 comprises 13 residues. CDR1 is LNHDA and CDR2 is SQIVND in the germline V gene (reference sequence). V shed 8 bases and J shed 4 bases, with 14 bases lying between them.

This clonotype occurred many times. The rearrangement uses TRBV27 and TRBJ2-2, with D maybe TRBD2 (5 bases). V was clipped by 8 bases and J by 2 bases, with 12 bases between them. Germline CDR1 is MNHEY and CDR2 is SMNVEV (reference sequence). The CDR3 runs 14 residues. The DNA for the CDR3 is TGTGCCAGCTCGAGACTACTAAACACCGGGGAGCTGTTTTTT. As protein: CASSRLLNTGELFF.

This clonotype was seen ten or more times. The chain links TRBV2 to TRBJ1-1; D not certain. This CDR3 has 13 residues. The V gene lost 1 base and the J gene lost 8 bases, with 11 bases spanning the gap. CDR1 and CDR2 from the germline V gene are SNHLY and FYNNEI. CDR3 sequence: CASSEEVGGEAFF. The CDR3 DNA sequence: TGTGCCAGCAGTGAAGAGGTGGGTGGGGAAGCTTTCTTT.

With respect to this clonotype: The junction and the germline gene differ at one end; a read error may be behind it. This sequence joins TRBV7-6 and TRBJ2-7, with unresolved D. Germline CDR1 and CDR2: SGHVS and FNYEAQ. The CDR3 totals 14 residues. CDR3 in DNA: TGTGCCAGCAGCTCACGGCCCAACACCTACAAGCAGTACTTC. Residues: CASSSRPNTYKQYF.

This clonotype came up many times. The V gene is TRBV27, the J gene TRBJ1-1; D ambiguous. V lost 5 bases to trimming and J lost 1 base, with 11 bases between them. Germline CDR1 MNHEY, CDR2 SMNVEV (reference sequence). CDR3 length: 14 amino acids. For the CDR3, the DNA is TGTGCCAGCAGTCCGTCGGAGGGGAACACTGAAGCTTTCTTT. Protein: CASSPSEGNTEAFF.

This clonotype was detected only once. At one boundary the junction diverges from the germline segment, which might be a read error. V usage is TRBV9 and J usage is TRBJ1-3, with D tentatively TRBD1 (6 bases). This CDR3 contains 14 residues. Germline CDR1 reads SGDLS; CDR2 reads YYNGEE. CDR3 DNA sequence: TGTGCCAGCAGCGCTCGAGAAGGGGGAAACACAATATATTTT. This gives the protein CASSAREGGNTIYF. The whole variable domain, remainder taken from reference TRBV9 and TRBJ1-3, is DSGVTQTPKHLITATGQRVTLRCSPRSGDLSVYWYQQSLDQGLQFLIQYYNGEERAKGNILERFSAQQFPDLHSELNLSSLELGDSALYFCASSAREGGNTIYFGEGSWLTVV.

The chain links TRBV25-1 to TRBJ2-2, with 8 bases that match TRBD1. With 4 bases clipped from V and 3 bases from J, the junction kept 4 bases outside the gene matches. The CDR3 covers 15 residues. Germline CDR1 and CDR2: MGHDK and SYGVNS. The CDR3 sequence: CASSGGQAYTGELFF. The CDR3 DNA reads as TGTGCCAGCAGTGGGGGACAGGCCTACACCGGGGAGCTGTTTTTT.

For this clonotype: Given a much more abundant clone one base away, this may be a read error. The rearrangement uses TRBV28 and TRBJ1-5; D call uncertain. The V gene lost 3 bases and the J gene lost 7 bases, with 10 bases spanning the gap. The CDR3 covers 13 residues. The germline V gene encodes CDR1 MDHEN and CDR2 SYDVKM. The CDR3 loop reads CASSLNVGQPQHF. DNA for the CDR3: TGTGCCAGCAGTTTGAACGTAGGCCAGCCCCAGCATTTT.